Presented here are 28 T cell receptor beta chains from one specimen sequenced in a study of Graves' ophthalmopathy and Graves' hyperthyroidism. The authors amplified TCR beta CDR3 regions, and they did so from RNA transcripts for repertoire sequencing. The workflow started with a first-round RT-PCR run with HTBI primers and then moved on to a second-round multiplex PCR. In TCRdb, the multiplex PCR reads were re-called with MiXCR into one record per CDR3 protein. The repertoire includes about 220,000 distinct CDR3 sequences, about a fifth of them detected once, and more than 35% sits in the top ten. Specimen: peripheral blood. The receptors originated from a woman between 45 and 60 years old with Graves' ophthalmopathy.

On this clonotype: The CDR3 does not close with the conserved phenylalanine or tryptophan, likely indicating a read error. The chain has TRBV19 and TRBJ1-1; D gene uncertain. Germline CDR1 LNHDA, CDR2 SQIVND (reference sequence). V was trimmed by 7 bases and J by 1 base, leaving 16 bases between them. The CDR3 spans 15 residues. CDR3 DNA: TGTGCCAGTACCCCTACTTGGCAGCAGAACACTGAAGCTTTCATT. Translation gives CASTPTWQQNTEAFI.

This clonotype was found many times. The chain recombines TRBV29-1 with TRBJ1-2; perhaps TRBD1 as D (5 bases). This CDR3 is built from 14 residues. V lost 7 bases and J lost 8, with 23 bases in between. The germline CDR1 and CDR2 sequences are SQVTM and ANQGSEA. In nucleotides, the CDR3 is TGCAGCGGTAACATAGGGCAGGGCTATGGCGGCTACACCTTC. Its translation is CSGNIGQGYGGYTF.

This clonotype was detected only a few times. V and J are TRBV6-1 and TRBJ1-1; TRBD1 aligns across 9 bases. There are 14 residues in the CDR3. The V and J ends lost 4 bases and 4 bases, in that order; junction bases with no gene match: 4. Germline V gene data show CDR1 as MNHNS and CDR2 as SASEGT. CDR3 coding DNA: TGTGCCAGCAGTGGCCGGGACAGGGTCACTGAAGCTTTCTTT. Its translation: CASSGRDRVTEAFF.

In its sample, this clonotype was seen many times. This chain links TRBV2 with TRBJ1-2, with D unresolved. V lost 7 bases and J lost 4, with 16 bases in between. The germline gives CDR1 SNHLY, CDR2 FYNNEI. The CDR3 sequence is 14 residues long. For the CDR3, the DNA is TGTGCCAGCACTTTCGGACGGCCAGCCTATGGCTACACCTTC. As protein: CASTFGRPAYGYTF. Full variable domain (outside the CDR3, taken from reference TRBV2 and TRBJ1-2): EPEVTQTPSHQVTQMGQEVILRCVPISNHLYFYWYRQILGQKVEFLVSFYNNEISEKSEIFDDQFSVERPDGSNFTLKIRSTKLEDSAMYFCASTFGRPAYGYTFGSGTRLTVV.

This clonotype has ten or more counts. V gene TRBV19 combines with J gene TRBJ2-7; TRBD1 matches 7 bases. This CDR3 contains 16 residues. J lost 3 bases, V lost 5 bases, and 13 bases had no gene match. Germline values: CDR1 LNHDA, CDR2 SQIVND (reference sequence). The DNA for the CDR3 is TGTGCCAGTAGTTCCAAACAGGGGCCGAGCCTCTACGAGCAGTACTTC. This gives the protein CASSSKQGPSLYEQYF.

The CDR3 bases are TGTGCCAGCAGTTGGGGGGGTCACCAAGAGACCCAGTACTTC. Its protein product is CASSWGGHQETQYF. V is TRBV6-5 and J is TRBJ2-5; TRBD2 matches 7 bases. Germline CDR1 reads MNHEY; CDR2 reads SVGAGI. This CDR3 spans 14 amino acids. Trimming at V came to 4 bases and at J to 0 bases, leaving 2 bases not matched to a gene.

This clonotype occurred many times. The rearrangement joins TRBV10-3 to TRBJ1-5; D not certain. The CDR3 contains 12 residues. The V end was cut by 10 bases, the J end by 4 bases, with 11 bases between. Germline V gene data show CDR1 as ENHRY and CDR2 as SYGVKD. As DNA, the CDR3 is TGTGCCACCCGCGGAGGGAATCAGCCCCAGCATTTT. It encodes CATRGGNQPQHF.

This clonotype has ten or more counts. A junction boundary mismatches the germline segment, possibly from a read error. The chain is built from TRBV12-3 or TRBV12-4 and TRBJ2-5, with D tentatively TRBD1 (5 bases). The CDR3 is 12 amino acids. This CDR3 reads CASRTQETPSHF. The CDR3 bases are TGTGCCAGCAGGACACAGGAGACCCCTTCCCACTTC.

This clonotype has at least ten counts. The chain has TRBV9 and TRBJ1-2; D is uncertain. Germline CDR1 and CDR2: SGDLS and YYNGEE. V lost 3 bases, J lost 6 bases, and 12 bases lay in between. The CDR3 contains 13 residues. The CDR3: CASSAANPNGYTF. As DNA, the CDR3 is TGTGCCAGCAGCGCCGCCAACCCCAATGGCTACACCTTC. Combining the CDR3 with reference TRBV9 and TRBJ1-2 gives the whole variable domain DSGVTQTPKHLITATGQRVTLRCSPRSGDLSVYWYQQSLDQGLQFLIQYYNGEERAKGNILERFSAQQFPDLHSELNLSSLELGDSALYFCASSAANPNGYTFGSGTRLTVV.

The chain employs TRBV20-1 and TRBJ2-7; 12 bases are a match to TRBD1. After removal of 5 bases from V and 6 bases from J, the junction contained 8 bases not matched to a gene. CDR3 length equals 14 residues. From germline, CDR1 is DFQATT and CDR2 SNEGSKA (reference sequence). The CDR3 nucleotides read TGCAGTGCTGAGACCGGGACAGGGGGCTTCGAGCAGTACTTC. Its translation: CSAETGTGGFEQYF.

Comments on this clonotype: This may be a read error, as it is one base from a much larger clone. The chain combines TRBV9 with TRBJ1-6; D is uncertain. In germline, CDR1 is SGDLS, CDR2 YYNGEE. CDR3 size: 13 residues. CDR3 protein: CASSPTHNSSLHF. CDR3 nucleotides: TGTGCCAGCAGCCCAACACATAATTCATCCCTCCACTTT. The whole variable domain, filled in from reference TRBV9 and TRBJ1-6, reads DSGVTQTPKHLITATGQRVTLRCSPRSGDLSVYWYQQSLDQGLQFLIQYYNGEERAKGNILERFSAQQFPDLHSELNLSSLELGDSALYFCASSPTHNSSLHFGNGTRLTVT.

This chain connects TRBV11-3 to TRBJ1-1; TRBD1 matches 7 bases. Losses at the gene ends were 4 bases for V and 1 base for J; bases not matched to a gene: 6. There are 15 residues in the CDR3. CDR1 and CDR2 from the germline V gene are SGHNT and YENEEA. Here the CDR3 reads CASSSSRQGNTEAFF. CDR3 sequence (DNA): TGTGCCAGCAGCTCCTCCCGACAGGGGAACACTGAAGCTTTCTTT.

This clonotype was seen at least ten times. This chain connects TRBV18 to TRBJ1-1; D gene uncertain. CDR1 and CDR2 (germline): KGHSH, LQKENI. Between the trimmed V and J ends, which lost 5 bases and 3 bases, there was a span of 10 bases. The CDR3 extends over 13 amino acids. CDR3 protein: CASSVSGDTEAFF. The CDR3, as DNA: TGTGCCAGCTCAGTTTCTGGAGACACTGAAGCTTTCTTT.

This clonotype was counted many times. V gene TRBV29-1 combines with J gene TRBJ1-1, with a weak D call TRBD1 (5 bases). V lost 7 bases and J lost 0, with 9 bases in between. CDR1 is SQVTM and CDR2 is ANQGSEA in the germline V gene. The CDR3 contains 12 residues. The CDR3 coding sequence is TGCAGCGCCGGACACCTGAACACTGAAGCTTTCTTT. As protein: CSAGHLNTEAFF.

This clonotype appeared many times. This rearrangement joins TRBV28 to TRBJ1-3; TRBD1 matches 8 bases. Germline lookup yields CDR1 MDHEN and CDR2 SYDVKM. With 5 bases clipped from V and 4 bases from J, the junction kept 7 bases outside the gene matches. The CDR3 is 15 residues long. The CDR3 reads CASSTTRTGGNTIYF. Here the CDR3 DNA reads TGTGCCAGCAGTACAACGCGGACAGGGGGAAACACCATATATTTT.

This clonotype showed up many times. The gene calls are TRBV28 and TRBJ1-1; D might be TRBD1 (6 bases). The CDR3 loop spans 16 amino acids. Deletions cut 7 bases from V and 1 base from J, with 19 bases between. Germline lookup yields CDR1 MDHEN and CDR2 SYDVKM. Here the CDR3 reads CASTPTGATRNTEAFF. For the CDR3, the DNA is TGTGCCAGCACCCCGACAGGCGCCACCAGGAACACTGAAGCTTTCTTT.

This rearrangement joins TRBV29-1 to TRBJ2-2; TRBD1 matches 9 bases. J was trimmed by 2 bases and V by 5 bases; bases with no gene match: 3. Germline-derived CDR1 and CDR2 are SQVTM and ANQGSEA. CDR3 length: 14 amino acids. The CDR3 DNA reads TGCAGCGTTTCACAGGGGGCAAACACCGGGGAGCTGTTTTTT. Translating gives CSVSQGANTGELFF.

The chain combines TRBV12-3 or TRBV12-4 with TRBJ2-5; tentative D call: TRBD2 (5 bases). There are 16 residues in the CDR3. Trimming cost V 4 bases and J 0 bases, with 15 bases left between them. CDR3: CASSSLLGVHQETQYF. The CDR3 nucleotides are TGTGCCAGCAGTTCCTTATTGGGAGTCCACCAAGAGACCCAGTACTTC.

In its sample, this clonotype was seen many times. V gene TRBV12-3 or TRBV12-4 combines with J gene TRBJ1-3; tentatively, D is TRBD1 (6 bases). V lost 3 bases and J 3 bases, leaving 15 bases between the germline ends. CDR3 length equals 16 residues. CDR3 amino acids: CASSFRDRNSGNTIYF. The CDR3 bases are TGTGCCAGCAGTTTCCGTGACAGGAATAGTGGAAACACCATATATTTT.

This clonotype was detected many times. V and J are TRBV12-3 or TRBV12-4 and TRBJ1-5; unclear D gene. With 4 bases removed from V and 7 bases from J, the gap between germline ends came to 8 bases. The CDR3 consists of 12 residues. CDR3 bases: TGTGCCAGCAGTTCGGGTGAACAGCCCCAGCATTTT. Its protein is CASSSGEQPQHF.

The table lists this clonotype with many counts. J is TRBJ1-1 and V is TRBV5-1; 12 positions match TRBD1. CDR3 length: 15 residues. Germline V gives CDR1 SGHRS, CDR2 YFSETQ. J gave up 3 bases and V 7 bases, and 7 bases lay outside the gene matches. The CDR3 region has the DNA TGCGCCAGCGGGACAGGGGGCGGGTATTACACTGAAGCTTTCTTT. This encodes CASGTGGGYYTEAFF.

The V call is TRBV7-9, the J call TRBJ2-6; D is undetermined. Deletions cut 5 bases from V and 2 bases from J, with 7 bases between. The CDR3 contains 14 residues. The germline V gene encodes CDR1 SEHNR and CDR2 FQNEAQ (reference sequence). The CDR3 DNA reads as TGTGCCAGCAGCGACACCGCTGGGGCCAACGTCCTGACTTTC. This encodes CASSDTAGANVLTF.

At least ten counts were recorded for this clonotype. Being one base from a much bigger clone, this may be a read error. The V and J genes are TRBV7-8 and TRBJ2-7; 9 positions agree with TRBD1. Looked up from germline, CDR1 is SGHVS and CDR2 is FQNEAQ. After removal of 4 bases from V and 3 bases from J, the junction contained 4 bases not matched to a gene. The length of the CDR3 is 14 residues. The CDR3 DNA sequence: TGTGCCAGCAGCTCCCGGGACAGGGACTACGAGCAGTACTTC. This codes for CASSSRDRDYEQYF.

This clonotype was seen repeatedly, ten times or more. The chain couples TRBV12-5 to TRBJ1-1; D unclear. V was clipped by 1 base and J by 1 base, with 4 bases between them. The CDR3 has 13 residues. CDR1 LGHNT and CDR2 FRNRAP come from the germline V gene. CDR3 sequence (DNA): TGTGCTAGTGGTTTGGAGGAGAACACTGAAGCTTTCTTT. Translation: CASGLEENTEAFF.

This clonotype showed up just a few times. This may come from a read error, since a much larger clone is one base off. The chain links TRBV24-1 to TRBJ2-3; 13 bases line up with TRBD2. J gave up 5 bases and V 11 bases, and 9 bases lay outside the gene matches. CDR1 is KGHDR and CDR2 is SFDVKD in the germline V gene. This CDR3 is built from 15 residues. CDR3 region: CAISPGLAGRDTQYF. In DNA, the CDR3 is TGTGCCATCAGCCCGGGACTAGCGGGACGAGATACGCAGTATTTT.

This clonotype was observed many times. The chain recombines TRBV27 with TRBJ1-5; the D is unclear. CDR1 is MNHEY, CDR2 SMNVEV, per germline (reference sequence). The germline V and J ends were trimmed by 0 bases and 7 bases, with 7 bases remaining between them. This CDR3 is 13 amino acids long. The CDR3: CASSLSPRQPQHF. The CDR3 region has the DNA TGTGCCAGCAGTTTATCCCCGCGGCAGCCCCAGCATTTT.

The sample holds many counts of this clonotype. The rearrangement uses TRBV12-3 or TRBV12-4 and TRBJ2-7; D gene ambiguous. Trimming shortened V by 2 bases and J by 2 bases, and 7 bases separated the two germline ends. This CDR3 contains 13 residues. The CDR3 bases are TGTGCCAGCAGTTTAAGGACGGCCTACGAGCAGTACTTC. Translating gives CASSLRTAYEQYF.

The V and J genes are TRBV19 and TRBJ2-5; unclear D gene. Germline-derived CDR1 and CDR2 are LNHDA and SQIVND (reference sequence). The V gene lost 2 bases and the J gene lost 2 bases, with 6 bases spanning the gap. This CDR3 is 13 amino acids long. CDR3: CASSIHNQETQYF. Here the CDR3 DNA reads TGTGCCAGTAGTATACACAATCAAGAGACCCAGTACTTC.